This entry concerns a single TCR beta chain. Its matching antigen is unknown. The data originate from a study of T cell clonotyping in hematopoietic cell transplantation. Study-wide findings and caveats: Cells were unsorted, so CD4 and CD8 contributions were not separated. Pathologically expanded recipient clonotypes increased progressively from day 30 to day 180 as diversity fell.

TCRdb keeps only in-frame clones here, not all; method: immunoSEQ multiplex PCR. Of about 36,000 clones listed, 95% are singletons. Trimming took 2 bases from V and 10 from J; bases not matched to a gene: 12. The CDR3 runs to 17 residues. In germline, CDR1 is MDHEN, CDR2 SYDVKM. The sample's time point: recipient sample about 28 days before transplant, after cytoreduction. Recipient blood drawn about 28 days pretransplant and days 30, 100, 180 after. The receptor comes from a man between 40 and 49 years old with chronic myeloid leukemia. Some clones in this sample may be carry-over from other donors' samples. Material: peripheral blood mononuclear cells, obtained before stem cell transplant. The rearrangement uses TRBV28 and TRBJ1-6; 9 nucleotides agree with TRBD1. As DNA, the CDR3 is TGTGCCAGCAGTTTACGTGGGTCGACAGGGGGAGACTCACCCCTCCACTTT. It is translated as CASSLRGSTGGDSPLHF.